This T cell receptor (beta chain) was recorded in a study of regulatory T cells in long-lasting Graves disease. Whole-study context: Antithyroid drug use was under 3 months in newly diagnosed Graves' patients. Study-level points and caveats: Persistent disease favored TRBV28, TRBJ1-2 and TRBJ2-5.

Germline assignment: CDR1 SGHNT and CDR2 YYREEE (reference sequence). V lost 1 base, J lost 11 bases, and 15 bases lay in between. The length of the CDR3 is 13 residues. For this clonotype: The antigen is not known.

As to time point: newly diagnosed GD, antithyroid drugs for less than 3 months. There was RNA extracted from PBMCs, and the TCR library was made from it. Sequencing libraries for TCR beta were prepared with iRepertoire HTBI primers and Arm-PCR of CDR3 regions. TCRdb reanalysed the multiplex PCR reads using MiXCR and keeps one entry per CDR3 protein. The sample yields 600,000 to 650,000 distinct CDR3 sequences, around 17% seen once. A further study also used this sample, focusing on T cells in Graves' hyperthyroidism and ophthalmopathy. From that report: With the HTBI primer set, the TCR CDR3 went through a first round of RT-PCR.

This clonotype was sampled from a woman in her thirties with Graves disease. The sequencing used peripheral blood mononuclear cells (PBMCs), collected at new diagnosis, from a patient treated with antithyroid drugs. The chain is built from TRBV5-4 and TRBJ1-1; possibly TRBD1 for D (6 bases). CDR3 coding DNA: TGTGCCAGCAGCTTGTCGGGGGGGCGCGGGGCTTTCTTT. Amino acid sequence: CASSLSGGRGAFF.